These 20 T cell receptor beta chains share one sample of origin, sequenced in a study of T-cell reconstitution after alpha-beta-depleted transplantation in children. Unique molecular identifiers were incorporated into the prepared TCRbeta library. From the PCR reads, TCRdb called clonotypes with MiXCR, one entry per CDR3 protein. Here the sample spans over 400,000 distinct CDR3 sequences, roughly an eighth being singletons. The starting material was PBMCs from the stem cell graft donor, obtained from the stem cell graft. The receptors stem from a human donor who donated a stem cell graft to a child with combined immunodeficiency.

This clonotype came up a few times. J is TRBJ2-1 and V is TRBV5-8; 9 bases fit TRBD2. Germline V gives CDR1 SGHTS, CDR2 YDEGEE. The ends lost 4 bases at V and 9 bases at J; junction bases unmatched: 8. This CDR3 is 14 amino acids long. This CDR3 reads CASSILGLASEQFF. CDR3 DNA sequence: TGTGCCAGCAGCATACTGGGACTAGCTAGTGAGCAGTTCTTC.

This clonotype was detected many times. J is TRBJ1-5 and V is TRBV27; D is undetermined. CDR1 is MNHEY and CDR2 is SMNVEV in the germline V gene (reference sequence). The CDR3 runs to 13 residues. Trimming removed 8 bases at V and 6 bases at J, with 14 bases between. The CDR3 nucleotides are TGTGCCAGCTCGCAACTTGTAAGTCAGCCCCAGCATTTT. Residues: CASSQLVSQPQHF.

This clonotype was recorded many times. In DNA form, the CDR3 reads TGCGCCAGCAGCGAACAGTCTCCGTATGGCTACACCTTC. Protein: CASSEQSPYGYTF. The chain carries TRBV5-1 and TRBJ1-2; D uncertain. Trimming took off 4 bases at V and 5 bases at J, with 12 bases between the two ends. The CDR3 is 13 amino acids. Looked up from germline, CDR1 is SGHRS and CDR2 is YFSETQ.

This clonotype has a count of ten or more. The genes are TRBV14 and TRBJ2-3; perhaps TRBD2 as D (6 bases). CDR3 length equals 16 residues. Trimming took off 4 bases at V and 1 base at J, with 15 bases between the two ends. CDR1 SGHDN and CDR2 FVKESK come from the germline V gene. The DNA for the CDR3 is TGTGCCAGCAGCCCCCCAATAGGGACTGGCACAGATACGCAGTATTTT. Its protein product is CASSPPIGTGTDTQYF.

V gene TRBV5-1 combines with J gene TRBJ1-5; no clear D gene. Trimming took off 7 bases at V and 2 bases at J, with 1 base between the two ends. Germline loops: CDR1 SGHRS, CDR2 YFSETQ. The CDR3 covers 10 residues. CDR3 amino acids: CASGNQPQHF. CDR3 nucleotides: TGCGCCAGCGGCAATCAGCCCCAGCATTTT.

This sequence joins TRBV7-9 and TRBJ1-2; D not resolved. CDR3 size: 15 residues. Germline V gene data show CDR1 as SEHNR and CDR2 as FQNEAQ (reference sequence). V lost 2 bases and J 6 bases, leaving 16 bases between the germline ends. CDR3 sequence: CASSLSGSSWDGYTF. CDR3 nucleotides: TGTGCCAGCAGCTTAAGCGGCAGTTCTTGGGATGGCTACACCTTC.

This clonotype was seen a few times. This chain links TRBV19 with TRBJ2-7; D remains ambiguous. The germline V and J ends were trimmed by 9 bases and 5 bases, with 14 bases remaining between them. Germline V lookup: CDR1 LNHDA, CDR2 SQIVND (reference sequence). The CDR3 runs to 12 residues. CDR3 nucleotide sequence: TGTGCCAGCGACGGCTCCGAGGACGAGCAGTACTTC. Translating it yields CASDGSEDEQYF.

This clonotype was found a few times. The chain carries TRBV9 and TRBJ2-1, with D unclear. Germline V gives CDR1 SGDLS, CDR2 YYNGEE. There are 14 residues in the CDR3. V was pared by 3 bases and J by 0 bases, with 7 bases between. In DNA, the CDR3 is TGTGCCAGCAGCGCAGGCCTCTCCTACAATGAGCAGTTCTTC. It codes for CASSAGLSYNEQFF.

This clonotype was detected ten times or more. V usage is TRBV10-3 and J usage is TRBJ2-7; TRBD1 matches at 8 bases. From germline, CDR1 is ENHRY and CDR2 SYGVKD. Unmatched junction bases numbered 6, after V lost 7 bases and J lost 4 bases. CDR3 length: 13 residues. The CDR3 DNA sequence: TGTGCCATCAAGGCAGGGGGCGAGTACGAGCAGTACTTC. It specifies CAIKAGGEYEQYF.

V is TRBV3-1 and J is TRBJ2-7; 12 positions match TRBD2. J was trimmed by 7 bases and V by 1 base; bases with no gene match: 2. Germline V gene lookup returns CDR1 LGHDT and CDR2 YNNKEL (reference sequence). The CDR3 has 14 amino acids. The CDR3 DNA sequence: TGTGCCAGCAGCCAAGGACTAGCGGGAGTAGAGCAGTACTTC. It is translated as CASSQGLAGVEQYF.

This clonotype has just a few counts. V usage is TRBV12-3 or TRBV12-4 and J usage is TRBJ2-7; 10 bases are shared with TRBD1. There are 14 residues in the CDR3. The V and J ends lost 7 bases and 6 bases, in that order; junction bases with no gene match: 9. CDR3 sequence (DNA): TGTGCCAGCAACCCCGCCGGACAGGGGGTCGAGCAGTACTTC. Its translation: CASNPAGQGVEQYF.

In this sample, this clonotype turned up many times. The genes are TRBV24-1 and TRBJ2-3; D possibly corresponds to TRBD1 (5 bases). This CDR3 has 13 residues. The germline V and J ends were trimmed by 5 bases and 4 bases, with 9 bases remaining between them. Germline V lookup: CDR1 KGHDR, CDR2 SFDVKD. The CDR3 DNA is TGTGCCACCAGTGGCAGGGTGGCAGATACGCAGTATTTT. It encodes CATSGRVADTQYF.

This clonotype was observed at least ten times. The rearrangement links TRBV25-1 to TRBJ1-1; D is undetermined. This CDR3 spans 12 amino acids. V shed 8 bases and J shed 0 bases, with 7 bases lying between them. Germline-derived CDR1 and CDR2 are MGHDK and SYGVNS. CDR3 nucleotides: TGTGCCAGCCGGTACTTGAACACTGAAGCTTTCTTT. It is translated as CASRYLNTEAFF.

In its sample, this clonotype was seen a few times. This chain joins TRBV7-9 and TRBJ2-2; D is ambiguous. CDR1 and CDR2 (germline): SEHNR, FQNEAQ (reference sequence). The length of the CDR3 is 14 residues. The V end was cut by 0 bases, the J end by 4 bases, with 6 bases between. The CDR3 bases are TGTGCCAGCAGCTTAGCTTTGAGCACCGGGGAGCTGTTTTTT. Encoded protein: CASSLALSTGELFF.

The sample holds many counts of this clonotype. V and J are TRBV12-3 or TRBV12-4 and TRBJ2-5; TRBD1 matches 7 bases. This CDR3 spans 14 amino acids. The V gene end was trimmed by 5 bases and the J gene end by 3 bases; junction bases not matched to a gene: 6. CDR3 DNA: TGTGCCAGCAGTGAACGACAGGGTGAAGAGACCCAGTACTTC. It yields the protein CASSERQGEETQYF.

This sequence joins TRBV29-1 and TRBJ2-1; the D is unclear. CDR3 length: 13 amino acids. Germline CDR1 SQVTM, CDR2 ANQGSEA. V lost 4 bases and J 0 bases, leaving 7 bases between the germline ends. CDR3 sequence (DNA): TGCAGCGTTGGGTCCTCCTCCTACAATGAGCAGTTCTTC. Translation: CSVGSSSYNEQFF.

This clonotype was detected ten times or more. V gene TRBV29-1 combines with J gene TRBJ1-5, with 8 bases aligning to TRBD1. The CDR3 sequence is 12 residues long. Per germline, CDR1 SQVTM and CDR2 ANQGSEA. V lost 6 bases to trimming and J lost 5 bases; unmatched junction nucleotides: 3. Here the CDR3 DNA reads TGCAGCGTCGGGACAGGTCATCAGCCCCAGCATTTT. Translation gives CSVGTGHQPQHF.

This clonotype came up many times. The chain employs TRBV12-3 or TRBV12-4 and TRBJ2-3; D possibly corresponds to TRBD2 (6 bases). Trimming removed 5 bases from V and 4 bases from J, with 10 bases in between. The CDR3 spans 13 residues. CDR3 DNA: TGTGCCAGCAGTCCTACTAGCCCAGATACGCAGTATTTT. Translation: CASSPTSPDTQYF.

The chain has TRBV5-1 and TRBJ2-6; 9 positions agree with TRBD1. The CDR3 has 20 amino acids. The germline CDR1 and CDR2 sequences are SGHRS and YFSETQ. Trimming took 2 bases from V and 1 from J; bases not matched to a gene: 13. The DNA for the CDR3 is TGCGCCAGCAGCTTACAAGGGATGGCGGACAGGGGATCTGGGGCCAACGTCCTGACTTTC. This codes for CASSLQGMADRGSGANVLTF.

In this sample, this clonotype turned up many times. The chain combines TRBV18 with TRBJ2-7; 7 nucleotides match TRBD2. This CDR3 is 16 amino acids long. After removal of 6 bases from V and 3 bases from J, the junction contained 14 bases not matched to a gene. CDR1 is KGHSH, CDR2 LQKENI, per germline. This chain's CDR3 is CASSTLAGGGIYEQYF. In DNA form, the CDR3 reads TGTGCCAGCTCGACCTTAGCGGGTGGAGGGATCTACGAGCAGTACTTC.